These 31 T cell receptor beta chains share one sample of origin, sequenced in a study of graft-versus-host responses after intestinal transplantation. These receptors have no known antigen. This table comes from immunoSEQ multiplex PCR, and its TCRdb copy is limited to in-frame clones, with some not included. The table has 100,000 to 110,000 clones, approximately 84% seen once. Here the sequenced sample was unstimulated CD4+ T cells sorted from spleen or lymph node cells, taken before transplant. The source is a human donor who was the organ donor for an intestinal transplant.

This sequence joins TRBV28 and TRBJ2-1, with a weak D call TRBD2 (6 bases). From germline, CDR1 is MDHEN and CDR2 SYDVKM. CDR3 length equals 17 residues. Trimming left V 8 bases short and J 1 base short, with 21 bases between. Written as DNA, the CDR3 is TGTGCCAGCGTGGGGCGGGGATTTGGAGGGTCCTACAATGAGCAGTTCTTC. It is translated as CASVGRGFGGSYNEQFF. The entire variable domain, with the rest obtained from reference TRBV28 and TRBJ2-1, is as follows: DVKVTQSSRYLVKRTGEKVFLECVQDMDHENMFWYRQDPGLGLRLIYFSYDVKMKEKGDIPEGYSVSREKKERFSLILESASTNQTSMYLCASVGRGFGGSYNEQFFGPGTRLTVL.

A remark on this clone: At one end the junction does not follow the germline gene, possibly because of a read error. The chain joins TRBV7-2 to TRBJ1-2; perhaps TRBD1 as D (6 bases). The CDR3 runs 13 residues. Per germline, CDR1 SGHTA and CDR2 FQGNSA. Here the CDR3 reads CASSLNVVDSLIF. CDR3 in DNA: TGTGCCAGCAGCTTAAATGTTGTGGACAGCCTGATCTTC.

J is TRBJ1-1 and V is TRBV7-2; no clear D. CDR1 is SGHTA, CDR2 FQGNSA, per germline. The CDR3 spans 15 residues. The V end was cut by 0 bases, the J end by 2 bases, with 10 bases between. CDR3 sequence reads: CASSLALKGNTEAFF. Written as DNA, the CDR3 is TGTGCCAGCAGCTTAGCGTTGAAGGGCAACACTGAAGCTTTCTTT.

A word on this clone: Germline is not matched at one junction end, which may reflect a read error. The rearrangement joins TRBV25-1 to TRBJ2-7, with TRBD1 as a possible D gene (6 bases). The CDR3 loop spans 11 amino acids. Per germline, CDR1 MGHDK and CDR2 SYGVNS. The CDR3 sequence is CASSENTGLNF. The CDR3 DNA is TGTGCCAGCAGTGAGAACACAGGGTTGAACTTC.

To note about this clone: The same CDR3 arises from other DNA sequences in this sample as well. This sequence joins TRBV28 and TRBJ2-3; 8 bases match TRBD1. The J segment lost 2 bases and the V segment lost 6 bases, leaving 7 bases of the junction unmatched. The germline gives CDR1 MDHEN, CDR2 SYDVKM. The CDR3 is made up of 15 amino acids. In nucleotides, the CDR3 is TGTGCCAGCAGAACCCGGGACAGGTCCACAGATACGCAGTATTTT. Its protein product is CASRTRDRSTDTQYF.

The gene calls are TRBV20-1 and TRBJ2-7, with D perhaps TRBD2 (5 bases). The CDR3 has 11 residues. The germline CDR1 and CDR2 sequences are DFQATT and SNEGSKA (reference sequence). V was cut by 3 bases and J by 3 bases, with 6 bases left in between. The CDR3 loop is CSASEGYEQYF. The CDR3 DNA is TGCAGTGCTAGTGAGGGCTACGAGCAGTACTTC.

This clone appeared a single time. CDR3 nucleotides: TGTGCCTGGAGTGCTCGGGGGAGGGGGACCCAGTACTTC. This encodes CAWSARGRGTQYF. J is TRBJ2-5 and V is TRBV30; 7 positions agree with TRBD2. Germline V CDR1 and CDR2: GTSNPN, SVGIG (reference sequence). The CDR3 covers 13 residues. V was pared by 1 base and J by 7 bases, with 6 bases of the junction left unmatched.

The chain employs TRBV28 and TRBJ2-2; 7 bases align to TRBD2. CDR3 length equals 14 residues. Looked up from germline, CDR1 is MDHEN and CDR2 is SYDVKM. V dropped 2 bases and J dropped 4; count of bases not matched to a gene: 1. Written as DNA, the CDR3 is TGTGCCAGCAGTTTAGCGGGAGCCACCGGGGAGCTGTTTTTT. The encoded protein is CASSLAGATGELFF. Full variable domain (outside the CDR3, taken from reference TRBV28 and TRBJ2-2): DVKVTQSSRYLVKRTGEKVFLECVQDMDHENMFWYRQDPGLGLRLIYFSYDVKMKEKGDIPEGYSVSREKKERFSLILESASTNQTSMYLCASSLAGATGELFFGEGSRLTVL.

The rearrangement joins TRBV6-5 to TRBJ1-2; D is perhaps TRBD1 (5 bases). Trimming removed 0 bases from V and 1 base from J, with 9 bases in between. Germline loops: CDR1 MNHEY, CDR2 SVGAGI. The CDR3 is 15 amino acids. This CDR3 reads CASSYSLGVNYGYTF. The CDR3 DNA reads TGTGCCAGCAGTTACTCTCTGGGGGTTAACTATGGCTACACCTTC.

The chain carries TRBV28 and TRBJ2-1; TRBD2 is a possible D gene (6 bases). CDR3 size: 11 residues. CDR1 MDHEN and CDR2 SYDVKM come from the germline V gene. Trimming shortened V by 8 bases and J by 8 bases, and 10 bases separated the two germline ends. The CDR3: CASRGFHEQFF. The CDR3 coding sequence is TGTGCCAGCCGGGGGTTCCATGAGCAGTTCTTC. Full variable domain (outside the CDR3, taken from reference TRBV28 and TRBJ2-1): DVKVTQSSRYLVKRTGEKVFLECVQDMDHENMFWYRQDPGLGLRLIYFSYDVKMKEKGDIPEGYSVSREKKERFSLILESASTNQTSMYLCASRGFHEQFFGPGTRLTVL.

This clone showed up just once. V gene TRBV19 combines with J gene TRBJ2-1; perhaps TRBD1 as D (5 bases). The CDR3 sequence is 16 residues long. CDR1 and CDR2 (germline): LNHDA, SQIVND (reference sequence). V lost 3 bases and J lost 4, with 16 bases in between. This CDR3 is CASSIVGRVSYNEQFF. The CDR3, as DNA: TGTGCCAGTAGTATTGTGGGCAGGGTCTCATACAATGAGCAGTTCTTC.

The rearrangement uses TRBV16 and TRBJ1-5, with D perhaps matching TRBD1 (5 bases). V shed 3 bases and J shed 7 bases, with 13 bases lying between them. The CDR3 has 14 amino acids. Germline-derived CDR1 and CDR2 are KGHSY and FQNENV. The CDR3 nucleotides read TGTGCCAGCAGCCACGAGACAGCCCGACAGCCCCAGCATTTT. As protein: CASSHETARQPQHF.

The chain joins TRBV19 to TRBJ1-6, with D possibly being TRBD1 (6 bases). Trimming took 3 bases from V and 8 from J, leaving 17 bases between them. The germline CDR1 and CDR2 sequences are LNHDA and SQIVND (reference sequence). The CDR3 is 16 amino acids. CDR3 protein: CASSIQPGVGDSPLHF. In DNA form, the CDR3 reads TGTGCCAGTAGTATTCAGCCAGGGGTAGGGGATTCACCCCTCCACTTT.

The chain links TRBV15 to TRBJ2-7; tentative D call: TRBD1 (6 bases). The V end lost 5 bases, the J end lost 2 bases, and 13 bases lay between the germline ends. This CDR3 is built from 14 residues. CDR1 is LNHNV and CDR2 is YYDKDF in the germline V gene (reference sequence). CDR3 residues: CATSYDKGAYEQYF. CDR3 DNA sequence: TGTGCCACCAGCTATGATAAGGGGGCCTACGAGCAGTACTTC.

This rearrangement joins TRBV5-1 to TRBJ2-7, with a possible D match to TRBD2 (7 bases). Germline values: CDR1 SGHRS, CDR2 YFSETQ. Trimming removed 4 bases at V and 0 bases at J, with 14 bases between. The CDR3 has 15 amino acids. The CDR3 loop reads CASSRGTTLSYEQYF. DNA for the CDR3: TGCGCCAGCAGCAGGGGGACTACCCTCTCCTACGAGCAGTACTTC. Full variable domain (missing parts from reference TRBV5-1 and TRBJ2-7): KAGVTQTPRYLIKTRGQQVTLSCSPISGHRSVSWYQQTPGQGLQFLFEYFSETQRNKGNFPGRFSGRQFSNSRSEMNVSTLELGDSALYLCASSRGTTLSYEQYFGPGTRLTVT.

This clone appeared a few times. V and J are TRBV9 and TRBJ2-5; a weak D match, TRBD1 (6 bases). Germline values: CDR1 SGDLS, CDR2 YYNGEE. V lost 4 bases and J 3 bases, leaving 19 bases between the germline ends. The CDR3 is 16 residues long. CDR3 loop: CASSLGVGHNKETQYF. CDR3 DNA sequence: TGTGCCAGCAGCCTTGGAGTGGGACACAACAAAGAGACCCAGTACTTC.

The DNA for the CDR3 is TGTGCCACCAGCAGAGAGGGCCCCTATGGCTACACCTTC. Amino acids: CATSREGPYGYTF. The chain has TRBV15 and TRBJ1-2; D uncertain. The germline V gene has CDR1 LNHNV and CDR2 YYDKDF (reference sequence). V was shortened by 0 bases and J by 4 bases, with 6 bases between the two germline ends. The CDR3 spans 13 residues.

V gene TRBV7-2 combines with J gene TRBJ2-7; no definite D call. Germline V CDR1 and CDR2: SGHTA, FQGNSA. Trimming took 4 bases from V and 6 from J, leaving 10 bases between them. This CDR3 has 12 amino acids. This CDR3 is CASSSIVGEQYF. The DNA for the CDR3 is TGTGCCAGCAGCTCCATCGTAGGCGAGCAGTACTTC.

This CDR3 is CASSSSAGGGSYEQYF. The CDR3 DNA reads TGTGCCAGCAGCTCCTCAGCGGGGGGTGGCTCCTACGAGCAGTACTTC. The chain recombines TRBV11-2 with TRBJ2-7; TRBD2 matches 9 bases. This CDR3 contains 16 residues. Germline V CDR1 and CDR2: SGHAT, FQNNGV. Trimming cost V 4 bases and J 0 bases; bases outside gene matches: 7. The full variable domain, in which reference TRBV11-2 and TRBJ2-7 provide the parts outside the CDR3, is EAGVAQSPRYKIIEKRQSVAFWCNPISGHATLYWYQQILGQGPKLLIQFQNNGVVDDSQLPKDRFSAERLKGVDSTLKIQPAKLEDSAVYLCASSSSAGGGSYEQYFGPGTRLTVT.

The chain couples TRBV19 to TRBJ2-3; no firm D call. Germline-derived CDR1 and CDR2 are LNHDA and SQIVND (reference sequence). The CDR3 runs 14 residues. Trimming pared 4 bases from V and 2 bases from J, leaving 10 bases between. CDR3 in DNA: TGTGCCAGTAGTAGCCGTGTCCCCACAGATACGCAGTATTTT. The encoded protein is CASSSRVPTDTQYF. Full variable domain (rest looked up from reference TRBV19 and TRBJ2-3): DGGITQSPKYLFRKEGQNVTLSCEQNLNHDAMYWYRQDPGQGLRLIYYSQIVNDFQKGDIAEGYSVSREKKESFPLTVTSAQKNPTAFYLCASSSRVPTDTQYFGPGTRLTVL.

There are a few counts of this clone. The chain has TRBV20-1 and TRBJ2-3; unclear D gene. V was shortened by 5 bases and J by 6 bases, with 9 bases between the two germline ends. Germline V lookup: CDR1 DFQATT, CDR2 SNEGSKA (reference sequence). There are 11 residues in the CDR3. CDR3 sequence: CSAANFDTQYF. The CDR3 DNA reads as TGCAGTGCTGCAAATTTTGATACGCAGTATTTT.

The chain carries TRBV5-6 and TRBJ2-2, with D hard to call. CDR3 size: 16 residues. Between the trimmed V and J ends, which lost 3 bases and 3 bases, there was a span of 15 bases. CDR1 is SGHDT, CDR2 YYEEEE, per germline. CDR3 region: CASSSLHALHTGELFF. CDR3 nucleotide sequence: TGTGCCAGCAGCTCCCTGCACGCACTTCACACCGGGGAGCTGTTTTTT.

The CDR3 region has the DNA TGTGCCAGCAGCCGTGACTCTTTCTCTGGAAACACCATATATTTT. It codes for CASSRDSFSGNTIYF. The chain is built from TRBV6-5 and TRBJ1-3; D remains unclear. Germline loops: CDR1 MNHEY, CDR2 SVGAGI. V was pared by 6 bases and J by 0 bases, with 12 bases between. This CDR3 contains 15 residues.

The chain employs TRBV9 and TRBJ2-7; 10 bases match TRBD2. The CDR3 runs 15 residues. Germline V gene sequence: CDR1 SGDLS, CDR2 YYNGEE. V lost 4 bases and J lost 5; bases outside the gene matches: 9. The CDR3 region is CASSLAGGPADEQYF. CDR3 nucleotide sequence: TGTGCCAGCAGCTTAGCGGGGGGACCTGCGGACGAGCAGTACTTC.

The chain uses TRBV5-1 and TRBJ1-1; no clear D gene. V lost 1 base, J lost 2 bases, and 12 bases lay in between. Germline assignment: CDR1 SGHRS and CDR2 YFSETQ. CDR3 length: 15 amino acids. The CDR3 DNA reads TGCGCCAGCAGCTTGTCTCGCAGCCGAAACACTGAAGCTTTCTTT. Translated, it gives CASSLSRSRNTEAFF.

This sequence joins TRBV25-1 and TRBJ2-1; 7 bases are a match to TRBD2. Germline CDR1 and CDR2: MGHDK and SYGVNS. J lost 0 bases, V lost 1 base, and 6 bases had no gene match. This CDR3 region has 17 residues. The CDR3 region is CASSESKRGISYNEQFF. CDR3 DNA: TGTGCCAGCAGTGAATCGAAGCGGGGAATCTCCTACAATGAGCAGTTCTTC.

The chain carries TRBV14 and TRBJ1-6; perhaps TRBD1 as D (5 bases). CDR1 and CDR2 (germline): SGHDN, FVKESK. V was clipped by 4 bases and J by 0 bases, with 7 bases between them. This CDR3 comprises 15 residues. CDR3 residues: CASSRGSSYNSPLHF. CDR3 nucleotide sequence: TGTGCCAGCAGCCGGGGGAGCTCCTATAATTCACCCCTCCACTTT.

This clone has only one observation. This chain joins TRBV7-7 and TRBJ2-3, with D hard to call. The CDR3 totals 13 residues. The germline V and J ends were trimmed by 2 bases and 1 base, with 4 bases remaining between them. CDR1 is SSHAT, CDR2 FNYEAQ, per germline (reference sequence). CDR3 bases: TGTGCCAGCAGCTTATTAGGCACAGATACGCAGTATTTT. This gives the protein CASSLLGTDTQYF.

The CDR3 bases are TGTGCCAGCATCTTAGACAGGGGATACGCTTTCTTT. Protein sequence: CASILDRGYAFF. The rearrangement uses TRBV6-5 and TRBJ1-1, with TRBD1 matching 8 bases. Germline trimming cut 7 bases from V and 11 bases from J; bases unmatched to any gene: 9. This CDR3 contains 12 residues. CDR1 MNHEY and CDR2 SVGAGI come from the germline V gene.

V and J are TRBV30 and TRBJ1-1; D uncertain. Trimming pared 4 bases from V and 0 bases from J, leaving 9 bases between. Germline values: CDR1 GTSNPN, CDR2 SVGIG (reference sequence). The CDR3 length is 13 residues. The CDR3 loop reads CAWIPVVNTEAFF. Here the CDR3 DNA reads TGTGCCTGGATACCAGTGGTGAACACTGAAGCTTTCTTT.

This chain joins TRBV27 and TRBJ1-1, with 7 bases aligning to TRBD1. Germline trimming cut 3 bases from V and 4 bases from J; bases unmatched to any gene: 5. The CDR3 loop spans 14 amino acids. Germline V gives CDR1 MNHEY, CDR2 SMNVEV (reference sequence). Here the CDR3 reads CASSLDRPPTEAFF. CDR3 bases: TGTGCCAGCAGTTTGGACAGGCCGCCCACTGAAGCTTTCTTT.